This TCR beta chain came from a study of graft-versus-host responses after intestinal transplantation. For the study at large: Multivisceral, liver-intestinal, or isolated intestinal transplants were given to recipients. Each patient got anti-thymocyte globulin induction, then tacrolimus and steroids for around three years. Study-wide points: GvH clone levels peaked in circulation, and this peak was associated with early post-transplant HvG declines.

In regard to this clone: The antigen remains undetermined.

TCRdb's table, derived via immunoSEQ multiplex PCR, lists solely in-frame clones and lacks some. The data contain approximately 37,000 clones, about 92% of them singletons. Material: PBMCs, obtained 700 to 750 days after intestinal transplantation. The clonotype was recovered from a human patient who received an intestinal transplant, so some T cells may come from the graft donor.

The CDR3 DNA reads as TGTGCCAGCAGCGTAGAGTCAGGGCCACCCTACGAGCAGTACTTC. Translated, it gives CASSVESGPPYEQYF. This sequence joins TRBV9 and TRBJ2-5, with D perhaps matching TRBD1 (5 bases). The DNA end favors TRBJ2-7, so the J call may be wrong. This CDR3 region has 15 residues. Germline assignment: CDR1 SGDLS and CDR2 YYNGEE.